This T cell receptor beta chain was identified in a study of identical twins. Study-wide findings and caveats: A partial confounding effect on zero-insertion analyses could come from invariant MAIT and iNKT cells. Conclusions were based on cross-sectional statistical analysis, without following the same donors.

Unique molecular identifiers were present on the cDNA, which also gained a universal primer site by template switching. TCRdb reprocessed the 5' RACE reads via MiXCR and lists one record per CDR3 protein. This table has around 470,000 distinct CDR3 sequences, 14% appearing once. J was trimmed by 7 bases and V by 6 bases; bases with no gene match: 13. The CDR3 loop spans 15 amino acids. CDR1 DFQATT and CDR2 SNEGSKA come from the germline V gene (reference sequence). As regards this clonotype: As yet, its antigen is unknown.

These records were also assigned to another study, of yellow fever vaccine responses in identical twins.

The chain links TRBV20-1 to TRBJ2-7; the match to TRBD1 covers 12 bases. The material sequenced was CD4+ T cells sorted from blood. The origin of this receptor is a woman under 30 in good health. The CDR3, as DNA: TGCAGTGCCCGGGGAGGGACAGGGGGCTCAAGGGAGCAGTACTTC. Translation: CSARGGTGGSREQYF.